This T cell receptor (beta chain) appears in the sequencing data of a study of radiation and T cells in renal cell carcinoma. Study results and limitations: Top tumor clonotypes rose in blood 2 weeks post-radiation, then contracted.

Points on this clone: Its antigen is still unknown.

The method was immunoSEQ multiplex PCR; TCRdb's version includes in-frame clones alone and lacks a portion of them. The sample holds roughly 20,000 clones, around 63% seen once. Deletions cut 2 bases from V and 9 bases from J, with 20 bases between. The germline V gene has CDR1 SGDLS and CDR2 YYNGEE. This CDR3 spans 16 amino acids. Treatment indicated: 15 Gy SBRT to primary tumor, nephrectomy 4 weeks later. V is TRBV9 and J is TRBJ2-2; no definite D call. The starting material was tumor tissue, obtained from a patient whose treatment included radiotherapy and nephrectomy. The receptor's source is an older woman with renal cell carcinoma. This CDR3 reads CASSVRVVLRHRELFF. The CDR3 coding sequence is TGTGCCAGCAGCGTTAGGGTAGTCCTAAGACACCGGGAGCTGTTTTTT.